This TCR beta chain was documented in a study of T cell responses to AZD1222 COVID-19 vaccine. The assay was immunoSEQ multiplex PCR, and TCRdb's table has in-frame clones only and misses some. The repertoire consists of about 140,000 clones, with roughly 92% occurring once and the leading ten covering under 4.5%. Germline-derived CDR1 and CDR2 are MDHEN and SYDVKM. The V and J ends lost 1 base and 2 bases, in that order; junction bases with no gene match: 10. The CDR3 is 18 residues long. The chain couples TRBV28 to TRBJ1-4; 7 nucleotides agree with TRBD1. The sample was peripheral blood, taken 28 days after the second AZD1222 dose. This receptor was identified in an adult who received the AZD1222 COVID-19 vaccine. CDR3 sequence (DNA): TGTGCCAGCAGTTTATATCGCCCGAGGGGGCGGACTAATGAAAAACTGTTTTTT. Translated: CASSLYRPRGRTNEKLFF.